The rows below give T cell receptor beta chains drawn from one sample of a study of response to subunit inactivated influenza vaccine. TCRdb called the RT-PCR reads again in MiXCR, with one record for every CDR3 protein. The data show 300,000 to 350,000 distinct CDR3 sequences, roughly 20% seen once. This material consisted of PBMCs from blood, taken about 20 months after vaccination. These receptors were obtained from a man between 45 and 75 years old who received an inactivated influenza vaccine. Both conserved end residues are part of each CDR3. A D gene is named only where the DNA matches it firmly. Rows may omit the clone size; those that give it use once, few, many or a size class.

TGCAGTGCTAGAGATCCGACTCACTCGACAGGGGGCGAGCAGTACTTC	CSARDPTHSTGGEQYF	TRBV20-1	TRBJ2-7	NA	TRBD1
TGCGCCAGCAGCCTATCACAGGGAGGCAATCAGCCCCAGCATTTT	CASSLSQGGNQPQHF	TRBV4-3	TRBJ1-5	many	NA
TGTGCCAGCAGCCCCGAACCATATCAGCCCCAGCATTTT	CASSPEPYQPQHF	TRBV4-2	TRBJ1-5	NA	NA
TGTGCCAGCAGCCCTCGAGTTACAGGGGGCACCGGGGAGCTGTTTTTT	CASSPRVTGGTGELFF	TRBV7-8	TRBJ2-2	NA	TRBD1
TGTGCCAGCGTCTCCCCCCAAGGGGGTACCTACACTGAAGCTTTCTTT	CASVSPQGGTYTEAFF	TRBV28	TRBJ1-1	NA	NA
TGCAGCTCCATAGGGGCCGGGGGGGACCGCACTGAAGCTTTCTTT	CSSIGAGGDRTEAFF	TRBV29-1	TRBJ1-1	few	NA
TGTGCCAGCAGCCGAGGGGGCTGGGTGAACACTGAAGCTTTCTTT	CASSRGGWVNTEAFF	TRBV14	TRBJ1-1	few	TRBD1
TGTGCCAGCAGCTCGGGCGGCGGGGGGCCCGACCAAGAGACCCAGTACTTC	CASSSGGGGPDQETQYF	TRBV5-6	TRBJ2-5	many	TRBD2
TGTGCCATCAGTAGAAATCCGGGACTAGCAACCAATGAGCAGTTCTTC	CAISRNPGLATNEQFF	TRBV10-3	TRBJ2-1	few	TRBD2
TGCAGTGCTAGAGATCTCTTCGGGAGAAGCACAGATACGCAGTATTTT	CSARDLFGRSTDTQYF	TRBV20-1	TRBJ2-3	few	NA
TGTGCCAGCAAGGCGGGGGAAGGGGAGCAGTTCTTC	CASKAGEGEQFF	TRBV6-5	TRBJ2-1	NA	TRBD2
TGCAGCGCCGTGACTATCTACAGCACAGATACGCAGTATTTT	CSAVTIYSTDTQYF	TRBV29-1	TRBJ2-3	few	NA
TGTGCCACCTCCGGGGACCCCTACGAGCAGTACTTC	CATSGDPYEQYF	TRBV19	TRBJ2-7	NA	NA